What follows is one T cell receptor (beta chain) and its context. RNA transcripts yielded amplified TCR beta CDR3 regions. Second-round multiplex PCR came after a first-round RT-PCR that employed HTBI primers. MiXCR was run by TCRdb on the multiplex PCR reads, yielding one entry per CDR3 protein. The data hold approximately 45,000 distinct CDR3 sequences, with around half observed a single time. From germline, CDR1 is SGHDN and CDR2 FVKESK. V lost 5 bases to trimming and J lost 9 bases; unmatched junction nucleotides: 4. This CDR3 comprises 15 residues. This record comes from a study of Graves' ophthalmopathy and Graves' hyperthyroidism. Study as a whole: At initial diagnosis, peripheral blood was obtained, and this preceded any treatment.

Sequenced sample: peripheral blood. The TCR was taken from an adult man with Graves' ophthalmopathy. The chain combines TRBV14 with TRBJ2-1; the match to TRBD2 covers 16 bases. The CDR3 coding sequence is TGTGCCAGCAGCGGGACTAGCGGGAGGGTAGGTGAGCAGTTCTTC. This translates into CASSGTSGRVGEQFF. Combining the CDR3 with reference TRBV14 and TRBJ2-1 gives the whole variable domain EAGVTQFPSHSVIEKGQTVTLRCDPISGHDNLYWYRRVMGKEIKFLLHFVKESKQDESGMPNNRFLAERTGGTYSTLKVQPAELEDSGVYFCASSGTSGRVGEQFFGPGTRLTVL.